What follows are 29 T cell receptor beta chains derived from one specimen sequenced in a study of T cell changes during pregnancy in multiple sclerosis. Clones were sequenced by immunoSEQ multiplex PCR, and TCRdb holds only the in-frame ones, with some missing. The table records about 51,000 clones, approximately 92% of them present only once. The material sequenced was CD4+ T cells from peripheral blood mononuclear cells, taken in the third trimester of pregnancy. The receptor source for this set is a female donor with multiple sclerosis, enrolled in a pregnancy study.

The genes are TRBV10-3 and TRBJ1-5; maybe TRBD1 (6 bases). V was cut by 2 bases and J by 4 bases, with 15 bases left in between. CDR1 is ENHRY, CDR2 SYGVKD, per germline. The CDR3 sequence is 16 residues long. The CDR3 reads CAISENRGAWNQPQHF. CDR3 nucleotides: TGTGCCATCAGTGAGAATCGGGGGGCATGGAATCAGCCCCAGCATTTT.

The rearrangement joins TRBV19 to TRBJ2-1; 9 bases agree with TRBD2. The CDR3 spans 16 residues. Per germline, CDR1 LNHDA and CDR2 SQIVND (reference sequence). J lost 5 bases, V lost 5 bases, and 10 bases had no gene match. DNA for the CDR3: TGTGCCAGTAGTCCGAGGCGGGCTAGCGGGAACAATGAGCAGTTCTTC. It is translated as CASSPRRASGNNEQFF. Combining the CDR3 with reference TRBV19 and TRBJ2-1 gives the whole variable domain DGGITQSPKYLFRKEGQNVTLSCEQNLNHDAMYWYRQDPGQGLRLIYYSQIVNDFQKGDIAEGYSVSREKKESFPLTVTSAQKNPTAFYLCASSPRRASGNNEQFFGPGTRLTVL.

The chain carries TRBV5-4 and TRBJ2-1; D might be TRBD1 (5 bases). V was shortened by 3 bases and J by 9 bases, with 19 bases between the two germline ends. The CDR3 length is 15 residues. Per germline, CDR1 SGHNT and CDR2 YYREEE (reference sequence). This CDR3 is CASSSQSLRVGEQFF. In DNA, the CDR3 is TGTGCCAGCAGCTCCCAAAGCCTCAGGGTAGGTGAGCAGTTCTTC.

The V and J genes are TRBV7-6 and TRBJ2-2; D is uncertain. CDR3 length equals 14 residues. Trimming left V 5 bases short and J 2 bases short, with 9 bases between. Germline lookup yields CDR1 SGHVS and CDR2 FNYEAQ. The CDR3 loop reads CASSVTDNTGELFF. The CDR3, as DNA: TGTGCCAGCAGCGTCACTGATAACACCGGGGAGCTGTTTTTT.

This sequence joins TRBV27 and TRBJ2-4, with 11 bases identical to TRBD2. The CDR3 contains 18 residues. V lost 2 bases and J lost 4; bases outside the gene matches: 10. Germline CDR1 MNHEY, CDR2 SMNVEV (reference sequence). The CDR3 nucleotides are TGTGCCAGCAGTTTAACTCCTATCGGGACTAGCGGAAAAAACATTCAGTACTTC. Protein: CASSLTPIGTSGKNIQYF.

V gene TRBV19 combines with J gene TRBJ1-1; D gene uncertain. Per the germline V gene, CDR1 is LNHDA and CDR2 is SQIVND (reference sequence). CDR3 length: 14 amino acids. V was shortened by 1 base and J by 7 bases, with 13 bases between the two germline ends. CDR3 loop: CASSIGFVGFEAFF. The DNA for the CDR3 is TGTGCCAGTAGTATAGGGTTCGTGGGCTTTGAAGCTTTCTTT. Based on the CDR3 plus reference TRBV19 and TRBJ1-1, the full variable domain is DGGITQSPKYLFRKEGQNVTLSCEQNLNHDAMYWYRQDPGQGLRLIYYSQIVNDFQKGDIAEGYSVSREKKESFPLTVTSAQKNPTAFYLCASSIGFVGFEAFFGQGTRLTVV.

This clone has only a few counts. This chain connects TRBV10-2 to TRBJ1-1; D is possibly TRBD1 (6 bases). Germline assignment: CDR1 WSHSY and CDR2 SAAADI. This CDR3 is 13 amino acids long. Trimming removed 3 bases from V and 1 base from J, with 6 bases in between. The CDR3 spells CASSDRGNTEAFF. The CDR3 nucleotides are TGCGCCAGCAGTGACAGGGGGAACACTGAAGCTTTCTTT.

CDR3 sequence: CASSLAGAPSYEQYF. The CDR3 DNA reads TGTGCCAGCAGCTTAGCCGGAGCGCCCTCCTACGAGCAGTACTTC. This chain links TRBV7-6 with TRBJ2-7; D gene unclear. Germline CDR1 SGHVS, CDR2 FNYEAQ. The CDR3 is made up of 15 amino acids. V gave up 0 bases and J gave up 0 bases, with 9 bases separating them.

The rearrangement links TRBV6-1 to TRBJ2-7, with 7 positions matching TRBD1. From germline, CDR1 is MNHNS and CDR2 SASEGT. This CDR3 is 12 amino acids long. With 10 bases clipped from V and 4 bases from J, the junction kept 7 bases outside the gene matches. The CDR3 loop reads CATTGQPYEQYF. CDR3 DNA: TGTGCCACGACGGGACAGCCTTACGAGCAGTACTTC.

The chain uses TRBV28 and TRBJ2-7; 7 nucleotides align to TRBD2. The V segment lost 3 bases and the J segment 7 bases; nucleotides outside the gene matches: 12. Per germline, CDR1 MDHEN and CDR2 SYDVKM. The CDR3 totals 15 residues. The CDR3 bases are TGTGCCAGCAGTTTGAGGGATGCGGGAGTAAAAGAGCAGTACTTC. It is translated as CASSLRDAGVKEQYF.

The chain couples TRBV29-1 to TRBJ2-1, with D uncertain. This CDR3 spans 14 amino acids. Between the trimmed V and J ends, which lost 4 bases and 4 bases, there was a span of 14 bases. The germline gives CDR1 SQVTM, CDR2 ANQGSEA. In DNA, the CDR3 is TGCAGCGTTGGAGGTGCGAGTGGGTACAATGAGCAGTTCTTC. It translates to CSVGGASGYNEQFF.

V usage is TRBV29-1 and J usage is TRBJ2-1; TRBD2 matches at 10 bases. The trim removed 8 bases at V and 4 bases at J, leaving 11 bases unmatched. The CDR3 is 15 amino acids. CDR1 is SQVTM and CDR2 is ANQGSEA in the germline V gene. The CDR3 is CSIRGASGSYNEQFF. In nucleotides, the CDR3 is TGCAGCATTCGGGGGGCTAGCGGGAGTTACAATGAGCAGTTCTTC.

This clone was observed a few times. This chain uses TRBV6-5 with TRBJ1-2, with D possibly TRBD1 on 5 matching bases. Germline loops: CDR1 MNHEY, CDR2 SVGAGI. CDR3 size: 15 residues. Trimming removed 6 bases at V and 0 bases at J, with 14 bases between. The chain's CDR3 is CASRPWRGSNYGYTF. DNA for the CDR3: TGTGCCAGCAGGCCCTGGAGGGGCTCTAACTATGGCTACACCTTC.

The count of this clone is one. This chain links TRBV10-1 with TRBJ2-1, with D possibly being TRBD2 (5 bases). Trimming cost V 5 bases and J 5 bases, with 13 bases left between them. This CDR3 contains 14 residues. The germline V gene encodes CDR1 WNHNN and CDR2 SYGVQD (reference sequence). CDR3 loop: CASSNYKADNEQFF. In DNA form, the CDR3 reads TGCGCCAGCAGTAATTATAAAGCGGACAATGAGCAGTTCTTC.

This clone was recorded only once. The chain recombines TRBV5-6 with TRBJ2-6; 8 bases fit TRBD1. The CDR3 is 17 residues long. The junction had 7 bases not matched to a gene; V was cut back by 4 bases and J by 1 base. CDR1 and CDR2 from the germline V gene are SGHDT and YYEEEE. The CDR3 loop is CASSPGTGSSGANVLTF. CDR3 DNA sequence: TGTGCCAGCAGCCCCGGGACAGGTTCGTCTGGGGCCAACGTCCTGACTTTC.

The chain couples TRBV29-1 to TRBJ2-5; D possibly corresponds to TRBD1 (6 bases). Trimming shortened V by 5 bases and J by 5 bases, and 15 bases separated the two germline ends. The CDR3 runs 13 residues. Germline-derived CDR1 and CDR2 are SQVTM and ANQGSEA. CDR3 sequence reads: CSVLQGMGETQYF. The CDR3, as DNA: TGCAGCGTTCTACAGGGAATGGGGGAGACCCAGTACTTC.

In its sample, this clone was seen once. The chain couples TRBV30 to TRBJ2-5; D is perhaps TRBD1 (6 bases). V gave up 4 bases and J gave up 1 base, with 13 bases separating them. CDR3 length: 14 residues. Germline CDR1 GTSNPN, CDR2 SVGIG (reference sequence). The CDR3: CAWNRDIVQETQYF. The CDR3 bases are TGTGCCTGGAACCGGGACATAGTCCAAGAGACCCAGTACTTC.

The chain recombines TRBV4-3 with TRBJ2-3; 8 nucleotides match TRBD2. Germline CDR1 LGHNA, CDR2 YSLEER. With V trimmed by 0 bases and J by 0 bases, 11 bases remained unmatched. This CDR3 is 19 amino acids long. CDR3: CASSQEPAGVGGSTDTQYF. DNA for the CDR3: TGCGCCAGCAGCCAAGAACCAGCGGGAGTTGGTGGGAGCACAGATACGCAGTATTTT.

The rearrangement links TRBV10-3 to TRBJ2-5; D gene uncertain. The germline gives CDR1 ENHRY, CDR2 SYGVKD. With 0 bases removed from V and 5 bases from J, the gap between germline ends came to 16 bases. The CDR3 totals 16 residues. The CDR3 loop reads CAISESSLTHGETQYF. The CDR3 coding sequence is TGTGCCATCAGTGAGTCGAGCCTAACCCACGGGGAGACCCAGTACTTC.

This chain links TRBV18 with TRBJ1-3, with 7 nucleotides matching TRBD1. CDR1 is KGHSH, CDR2 LQKENI, per germline. CDR3 length: 17 amino acids. Losses at the gene ends were 1 base for V and 0 bases for J; bases not matched to a gene: 6. CDR3 DNA: TGTGCCAGCTCACCACTAGGGACAGCGAGCTCTGGAAACACCATATATTTT. The encoded protein is CASSPLGTASSGNTIYF. The variable domain in full, with the rest retrieved from reference TRBV18 and TRBJ1-3, is NAGVMQNPRHLVRRRGQEARLRCSPMKGHSHVYWYRQLPEEGLKFMVYLQKENIIDESGMPKERFSAEFPKEGPSILRIQQVVRGDSAAYFCASSPLGTASSGNTIYFGEGSWLTVV.

The chain has TRBV10-3 and TRBJ1-5; the D gene is possibly TRBD1 (6 bases). V was trimmed by 3 bases and J by 7 bases, leaving 10 bases between them. This CDR3 is built from 13 residues. CDR1 ENHRY and CDR2 SYGVKD come from the germline V gene. The CDR3 DNA reads as TGTGCCATCAGTGATCGACAGGCGCAGCCCCAGCATTTT. Protein: CAISDRQAQPQHF.

The chain uses TRBV7-9 and TRBJ2-1; D is perhaps TRBD1 (5 bases). The CDR3 is 13 amino acids. With 1 base removed from V and 4 bases from J, the gap between germline ends came to 5 bases. Looked up from germline, CDR1 is SEHNR and CDR2 is FQNEAQ (reference sequence). The CDR3 region has the DNA TGTGCCAGCAGCTTAGGACAGTACAATGAGCAGTTCTTC. This sequence encodes CASSLGQYNEQFF.

The V call is TRBV6-4, the J call TRBJ2-2; a weak D match, TRBD1 (6 bases). The germline V and J ends were trimmed by 4 bases and 5 bases, with 11 bases remaining between them. Germline V lookup: CDR1 MRHNA, CDR2 SNTAGT. This CDR3 has 14 residues. The CDR3 nucleotides read TGTGCCAGCAGTGCACAGGGAGAGACCGGGGAGCTGTTTTTT. As protein: CASSAQGETGELFF.

V is TRBV5-4 and J is TRBJ2-7, with 7 bases matching TRBD1. The V segment lost 0 bases and the J segment 5 bases; nucleotides outside the gene matches: 5. Germline V CDR1 and CDR2: SGHNT, YYREEE (reference sequence). CDR3 length equals 14 residues. CDR3 region: CASSLGQGRNEQYF. The CDR3 bases are TGTGCCAGCAGCTTGGGACAGGGCAGAAACGAGCAGTACTTC.

The CDR3 sequence: CASSLLAGTYNEQFF. The CDR3 DNA reads TGTGCCAGCAGCTTGCTAGCGGGAACGTACAATGAGCAGTTCTTC. The gene calls are TRBV7-8 and TRBJ2-1; 9 nucleotides line up with TRBD2. Trimming took 3 bases from V and 4 from J; bases not matched to a gene: 4. Germline V CDR1 and CDR2: SGHVS, FQNEAQ. The CDR3 runs to 15 residues.

The chain has TRBV7-2 and TRBJ2-3, with TRBD2 matching over 9 bases. The CDR3 runs to 16 residues. The germline V gene has CDR1 SGHTA and CDR2 FQGNSA. V lost 5 bases to trimming and J lost 3 bases; unmatched junction nucleotides: 9. CDR3 loop: CASSVQLLAGTDTQYF. In nucleotides, the CDR3 is TGTGCCAGCAGCGTACAATTGCTAGCGGGAACAGATACGCAGTATTTT.

The chain employs TRBV4-2 and TRBJ2-2, with 8 positions matching TRBD2. V dropped 0 bases and J dropped 7; count of bases not matched to a gene: 4. The CDR3 is 15 residues long. Germline assignment: CDR1 LGHNA and CDR2 YNFKEQ. The CDR3 sequence is CASSQETGGRGELFF. The DNA for the CDR3 is TGTGCCAGCAGCCAAGAAACGGGGGGGCGCGGGGAGCTGTTTTTT.

Here the CDR3 reads CASSGHFSNQPQHF. Here the CDR3 DNA reads TGTGCCAGCAGTGGACATTTTTCCAATCAGCCCCAGCATTTT. The J gene is TRBJ1-5, the V gene TRBV2; D unresolved. The CDR3 has 14 amino acids. Trimming stripped 4 bases from V and 3 bases from J, with 10 bases between. The germline V gene encodes CDR1 SNHLY and CDR2 FYNNEI.

This chain connects TRBV5-4 to TRBJ2-7; D possibly corresponds to TRBD1 (5 bases). V was clipped by 3 bases and J by 3 bases, with 10 bases between them. CDR1 is SGHNT and CDR2 is YYREEE in the germline V gene (reference sequence). The CDR3 runs 13 residues. DNA of the CDR3: TGTGCCAGCAGCTCCAGGGTTGGCTACGAGCAGTACTTC. Translated, it gives CASSSRVGYEQYF.